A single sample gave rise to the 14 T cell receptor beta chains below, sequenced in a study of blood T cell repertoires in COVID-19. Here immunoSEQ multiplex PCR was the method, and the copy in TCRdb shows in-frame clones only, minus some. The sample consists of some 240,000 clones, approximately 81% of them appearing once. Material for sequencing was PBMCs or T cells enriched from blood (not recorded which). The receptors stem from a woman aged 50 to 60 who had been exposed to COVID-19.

CDR3 DNA sequence: TGTGCCAGCAGCCAAGTCGCCGGGGAAGCTTTCTTT. This codes for CASSQVAGEAFF. This chain joins TRBV14 and TRBJ1-1, with no clear D. Germline V gene lookup returns CDR1 SGHDN and CDR2 FVKESK. This CDR3 spans 12 amino acids. Trimming removed 1 base at V and 8 bases at J, with 8 bases between.

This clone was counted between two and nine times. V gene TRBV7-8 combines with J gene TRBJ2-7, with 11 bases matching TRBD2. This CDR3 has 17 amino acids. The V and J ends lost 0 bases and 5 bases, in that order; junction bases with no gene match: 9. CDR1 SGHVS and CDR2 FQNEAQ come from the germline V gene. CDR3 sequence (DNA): TGTGCCAGCAGCTTAGCTATTGTGACTAGCGGGGTCCACGAGCAGTACTTC. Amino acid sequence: CASSLAIVTSGVHEQYF.

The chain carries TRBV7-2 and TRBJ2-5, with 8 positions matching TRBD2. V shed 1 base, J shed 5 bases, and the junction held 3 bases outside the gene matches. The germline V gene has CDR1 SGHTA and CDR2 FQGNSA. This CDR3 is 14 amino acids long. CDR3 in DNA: TGTGCCAGCAGCTTAGTGCCGGGGGGGGAGACCCAGTACTTC. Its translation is CASSLVPGGETQYF.

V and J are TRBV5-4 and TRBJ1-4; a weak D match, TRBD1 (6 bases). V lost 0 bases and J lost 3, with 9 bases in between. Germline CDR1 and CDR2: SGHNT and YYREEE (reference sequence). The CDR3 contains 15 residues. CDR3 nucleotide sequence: TGTGCCAGCAGCTTGGCCGGACAGCCTAATGAAAAACTGTTTTTT. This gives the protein CASSLAGQPNEKLFF.

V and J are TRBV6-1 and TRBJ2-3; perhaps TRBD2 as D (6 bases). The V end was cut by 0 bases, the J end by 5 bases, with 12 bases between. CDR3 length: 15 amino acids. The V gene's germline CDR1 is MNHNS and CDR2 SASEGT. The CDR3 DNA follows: TGTGCCAGCAGTGAAGCGTGGCTCGGGGGAGATACGCAGTATTTT. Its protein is CASSEAWLGGDTQYF.

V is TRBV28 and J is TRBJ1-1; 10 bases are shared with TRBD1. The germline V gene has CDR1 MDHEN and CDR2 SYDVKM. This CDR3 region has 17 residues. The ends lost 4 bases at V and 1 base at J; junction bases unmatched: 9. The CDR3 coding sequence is TGTGCCAGCAGTTCCCCTCAGGACAGGGGGGCGAACACTGAAGCTTTCTTT. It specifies CASSSPQDRGANTEAFF.

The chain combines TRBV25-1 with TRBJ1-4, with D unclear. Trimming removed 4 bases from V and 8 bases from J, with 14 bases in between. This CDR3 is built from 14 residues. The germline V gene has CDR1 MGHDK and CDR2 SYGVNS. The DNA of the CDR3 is TGTGCCAGCAGTGCCACACGCCCATTGGAAAAACTGTTTTTT. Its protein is CASSATRPLEKLFF. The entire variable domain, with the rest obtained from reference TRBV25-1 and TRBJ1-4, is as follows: EADIYQTPRYLVIGTGKKITLECSQTMGHDKMYWYQQDPGMELHLIHYSYGVNSTEKGDLSSESTVSRIRTEHFPLTLESARPSHTSQYLCASSATRPLEKLFFGSGTQLSVL.

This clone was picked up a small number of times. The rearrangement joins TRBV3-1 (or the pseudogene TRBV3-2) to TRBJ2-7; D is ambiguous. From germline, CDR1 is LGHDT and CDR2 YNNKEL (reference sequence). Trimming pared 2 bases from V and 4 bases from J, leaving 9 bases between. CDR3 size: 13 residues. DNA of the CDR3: TGTGCCAGCAGCCAAATGAGGAGTTACGAGCAGTACTTC. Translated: CASSQMRSYEQYF.

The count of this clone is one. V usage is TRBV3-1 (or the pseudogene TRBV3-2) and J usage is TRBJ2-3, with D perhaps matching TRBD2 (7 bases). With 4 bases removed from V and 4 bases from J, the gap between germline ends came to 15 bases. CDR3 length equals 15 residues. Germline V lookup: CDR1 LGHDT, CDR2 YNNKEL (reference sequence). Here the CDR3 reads CASSLGGGGADTQYF. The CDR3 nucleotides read TGTGCCAGCAGCCTGGGGGGGGGCGGGGCAGATACGCAGTATTTT.

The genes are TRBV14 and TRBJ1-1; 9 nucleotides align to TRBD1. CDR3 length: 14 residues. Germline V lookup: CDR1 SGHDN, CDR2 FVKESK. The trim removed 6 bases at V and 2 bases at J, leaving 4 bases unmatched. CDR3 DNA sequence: TGTGCCAGCAGTCACAGGGGGCCCAACACTGAAGCTTTCTTT. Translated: CASSHRGPNTEAFF.

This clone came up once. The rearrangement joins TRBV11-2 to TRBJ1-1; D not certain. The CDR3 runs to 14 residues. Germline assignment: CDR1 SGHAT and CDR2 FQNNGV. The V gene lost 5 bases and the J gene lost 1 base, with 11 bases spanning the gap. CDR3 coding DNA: TGTGCCAGCAGCGTACTATTGGGGAACACTGAAGCTTTCTTT. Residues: CASSVLLGNTEAFF.

This CDR3 reads CASSSKPGQGRNSPLHF. DNA for the CDR3: TGTGCCAGCAGTTCCAAGCCGGGACAGGGGAGGAATTCACCCCTCCACTTT. The gene calls are TRBV27 and TRBJ1-6, with 10 bases matching TRBD1. J was trimmed by 7 bases and V by 4 bases; bases with no gene match: 10. This CDR3 has 17 amino acids. Germline V gives CDR1 MNHEY, CDR2 SMNVEV (reference sequence).

CDR3 protein: CATGRGETQYF. The CDR3 DNA sequence: TGTGCCACCGGGAGGGGGGAGACCCAGTACTTC. The V call is TRBV24-1, the J call TRBJ2-5, with a possible D match to TRBD2 (7 bases). V lost 9 bases, J lost 5 bases, and 9 bases lay in between. Germline V gene lookup returns CDR1 KGHDR and CDR2 SFDVKD. The CDR3 has 11 residues.

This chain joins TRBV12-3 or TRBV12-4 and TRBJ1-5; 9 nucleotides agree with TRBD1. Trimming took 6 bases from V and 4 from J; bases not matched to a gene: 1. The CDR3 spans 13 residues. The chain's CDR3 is CASRGTGNQPQHF. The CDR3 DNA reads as TGTGCCAGCAGGGGGACAGGGAATCAGCCCCAGCATTTT.